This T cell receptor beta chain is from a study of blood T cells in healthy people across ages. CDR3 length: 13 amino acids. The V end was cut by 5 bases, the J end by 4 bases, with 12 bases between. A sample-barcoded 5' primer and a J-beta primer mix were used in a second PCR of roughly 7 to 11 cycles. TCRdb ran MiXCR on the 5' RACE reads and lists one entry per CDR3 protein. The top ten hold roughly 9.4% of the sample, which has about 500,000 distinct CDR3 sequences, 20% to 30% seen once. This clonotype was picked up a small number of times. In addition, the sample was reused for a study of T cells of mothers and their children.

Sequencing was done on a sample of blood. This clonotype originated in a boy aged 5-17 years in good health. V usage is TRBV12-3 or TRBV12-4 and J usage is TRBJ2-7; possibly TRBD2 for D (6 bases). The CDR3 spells CASSPGLKYEQYF. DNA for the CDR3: TGTGCCAGCAGTCCGGGACTCAAATACGAGCAGTACTTC.